This T cell receptor (beta chain) is from a study of vaccination and CD4 T cells after COVID-19. Study-wide context: Cultures that served as controls received a CEFX pool, an HIV-1 Nef pool, or no peptide.

Treatment reported: approximately 9-day PBMC culture with coronavirus spike peptide pools or control peptides (ViraFEST assay). Via ViraFEST, peptide pools expanded antigen-specific T cells before TCR sequencing. The CDR3 runs to 15 residues. CDR1 and CDR2 from the germline V gene are DFQATT and SNEGSKA (reference sequence). The study sequenced cultured CD4+ T cell DNA using the Oncomine TCR Beta short-read assay. Genomic DNA was drawn out of CD4+ T cells grown in culture. TCRdb re-called the PCR reads with MiXCR, one entry per CDR3 protein. The sample consists of about 12,000 distinct CDR3 sequences, roughly 57% of them appearing once. This clonotype was counted between two and nine times. The antigen is unknown.

This receptor was identified in a human donor who had recovered from COVID-19. The source was CD4+ T cells from blood, cultured in vitro, collected before SARS-CoV-2 vaccination. The genes are TRBV20-1 and TRBJ2-1; weak D call: TRBD2 (6 bases). The J call may be incorrect, as the DNA end agrees better with TRBJ2-7. CDR3 protein: CSARDPGGGAYEQYF. The CDR3 nucleotides read TGCAGTGCTAGAGATCCGGGCGGAGGGGCCTACGAGCAGTACTTC.